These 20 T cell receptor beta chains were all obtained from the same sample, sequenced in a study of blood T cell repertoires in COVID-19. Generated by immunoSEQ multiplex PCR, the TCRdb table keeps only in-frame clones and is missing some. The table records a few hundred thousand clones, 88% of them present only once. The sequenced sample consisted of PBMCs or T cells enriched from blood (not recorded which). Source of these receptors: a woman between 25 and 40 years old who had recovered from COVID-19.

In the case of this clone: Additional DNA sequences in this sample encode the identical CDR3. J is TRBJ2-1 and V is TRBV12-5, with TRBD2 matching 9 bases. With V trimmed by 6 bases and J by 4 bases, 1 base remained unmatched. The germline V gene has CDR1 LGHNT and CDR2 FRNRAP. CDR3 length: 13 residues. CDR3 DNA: TGTGCTAGTGGCCTAGCGGGGTACAATGAGCAGTTCTTC. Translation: CASGLAGYNEQFF.

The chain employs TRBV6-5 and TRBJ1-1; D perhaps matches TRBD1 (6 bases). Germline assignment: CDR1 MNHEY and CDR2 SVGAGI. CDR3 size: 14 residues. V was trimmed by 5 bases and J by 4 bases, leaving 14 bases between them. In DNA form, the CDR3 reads TGTGCCAGCAGTCTAGGACAGCAACCCACTGAAGCTTTCTTT. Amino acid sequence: CASSLGQQPTEAFF.

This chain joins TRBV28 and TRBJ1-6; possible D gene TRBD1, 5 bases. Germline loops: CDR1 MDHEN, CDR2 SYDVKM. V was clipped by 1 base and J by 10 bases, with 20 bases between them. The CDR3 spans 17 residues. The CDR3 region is CASSLFGRALSGSPLHF. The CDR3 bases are TGTGCCAGCAGTTTATTTGGCAGGGCCCTCTCCGGGTCACCCCTCCACTTT.

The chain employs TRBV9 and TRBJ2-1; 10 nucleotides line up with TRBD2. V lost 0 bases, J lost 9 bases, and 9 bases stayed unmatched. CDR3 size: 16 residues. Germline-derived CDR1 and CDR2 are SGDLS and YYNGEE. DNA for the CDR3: TGTGCCAGCAGCGTAGGGGGTCTAGCGGGAGTCGGTGAGCAGTTCTTC. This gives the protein CASSVGGLAGVGEQFF.

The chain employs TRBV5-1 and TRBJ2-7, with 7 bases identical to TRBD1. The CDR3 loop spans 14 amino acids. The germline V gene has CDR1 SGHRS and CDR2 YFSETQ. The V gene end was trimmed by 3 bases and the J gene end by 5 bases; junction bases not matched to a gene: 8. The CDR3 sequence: CASSSTGAAHEQYF. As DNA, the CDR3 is TGCGCCAGCAGCTCCACAGGGGCAGCCCACGAGCAGTACTTC.

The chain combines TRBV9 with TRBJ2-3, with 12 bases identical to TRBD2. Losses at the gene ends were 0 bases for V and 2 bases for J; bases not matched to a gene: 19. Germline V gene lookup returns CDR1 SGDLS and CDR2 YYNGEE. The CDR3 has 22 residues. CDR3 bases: TGTGCCAGCAGCGTAGCCCCCGCGGGACTAGCGGGCCACGCGATCTACACAGATACGCAGTATTTT. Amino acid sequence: CASSVAPAGLAGHAIYTDTQYF.

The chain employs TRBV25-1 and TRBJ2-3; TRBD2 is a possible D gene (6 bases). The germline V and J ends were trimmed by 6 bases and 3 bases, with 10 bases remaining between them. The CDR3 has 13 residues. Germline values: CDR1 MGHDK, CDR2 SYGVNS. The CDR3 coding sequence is TGTGCCAGCAGCCCCGCGGGAACAGATACGCAGTATTTT. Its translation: CASSPAGTDTQYF.

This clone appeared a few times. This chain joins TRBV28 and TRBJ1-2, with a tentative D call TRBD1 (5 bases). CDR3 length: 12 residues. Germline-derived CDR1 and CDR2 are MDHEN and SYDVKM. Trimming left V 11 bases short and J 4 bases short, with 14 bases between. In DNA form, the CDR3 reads TGTGCCGCCGCACAGGCTCCCTATGGCTACACCTTC. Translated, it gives CAAAQAPYGYTF.

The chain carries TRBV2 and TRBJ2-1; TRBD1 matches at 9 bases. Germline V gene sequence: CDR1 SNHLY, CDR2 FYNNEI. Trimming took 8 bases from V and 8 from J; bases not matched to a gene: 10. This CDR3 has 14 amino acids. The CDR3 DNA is TGTGCCAGCGAGCCGGGACAGGGTGTCTATGAGCAGTTCTTC. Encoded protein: CASEPGQGVYEQFF.

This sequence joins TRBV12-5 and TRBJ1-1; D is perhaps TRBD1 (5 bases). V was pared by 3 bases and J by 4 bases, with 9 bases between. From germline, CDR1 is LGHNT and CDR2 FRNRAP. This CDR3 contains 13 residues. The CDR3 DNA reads TGTGCTAGTGGTTTCGGGGGGGTCACTGAAGCTTTCTTT. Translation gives CASGFGGVTEAFF.

The CDR3 spells CASSPIHSGANVLTF. Written as DNA, the CDR3 is TGTGCCAGCAGTCCAATACACTCTGGGGCCAACGTCCTGACTTTC. The chain is built from TRBV28 and TRBJ2-6; D is unclear. V was shortened by 5 bases and J by 0 bases, with 8 bases between the two germline ends. The CDR3 is 15 amino acids. Germline V gene lookup returns CDR1 MDHEN and CDR2 SYDVKM.

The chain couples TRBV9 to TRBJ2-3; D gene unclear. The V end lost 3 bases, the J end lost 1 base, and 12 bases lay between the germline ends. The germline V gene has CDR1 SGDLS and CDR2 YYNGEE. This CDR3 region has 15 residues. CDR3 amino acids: CASSGIVVGTDTQYF. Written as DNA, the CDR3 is TGTGCCAGCAGCGGAATAGTGGTGGGCACAGATACGCAGTATTTT.

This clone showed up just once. CDR3 in DNA: TGTGCCTGGAACCTAGGACTAGGAAGGGTTGTTACGCAGTATTTT. This sequence encodes CAWNLGLGRVVTQYF. The rearrangement links TRBV30 to TRBJ2-3, with 7 bases fitting TRBD2. Looked up from germline, CDR1 is GTSNPN and CDR2 is SVGIG (reference sequence). Trimming took 4 bases from V and 8 from J; bases not matched to a gene: 15. There are 15 residues in the CDR3. Full variable domain (rest looked up from reference TRBV30 and TRBJ2-3): SQTIHQWPATLVQPVGSPLSLECTVEGTSNPNLYWYRQAAGRGLQLLFYSVGIGQISSEVPQNLSASRPQDRQFILSSKKLLLSDSGFYLCAWNLGLGRVVTQYFGPGTRLTVL.

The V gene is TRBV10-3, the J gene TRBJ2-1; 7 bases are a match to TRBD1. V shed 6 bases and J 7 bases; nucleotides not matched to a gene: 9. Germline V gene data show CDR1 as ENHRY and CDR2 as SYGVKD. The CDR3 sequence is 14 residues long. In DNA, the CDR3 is TGTGCCATCAGCGACTTGACAGGGAGAAATGAGCAGTTCTTC. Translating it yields CAISDLTGRNEQFF.

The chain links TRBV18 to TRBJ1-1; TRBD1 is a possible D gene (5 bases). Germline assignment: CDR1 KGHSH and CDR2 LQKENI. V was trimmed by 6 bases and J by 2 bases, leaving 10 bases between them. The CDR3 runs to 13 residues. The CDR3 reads CASSSTGNTEAFF. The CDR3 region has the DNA TGTGCCAGCTCGTCCACAGGAAACACTGAAGCTTTCTTT.

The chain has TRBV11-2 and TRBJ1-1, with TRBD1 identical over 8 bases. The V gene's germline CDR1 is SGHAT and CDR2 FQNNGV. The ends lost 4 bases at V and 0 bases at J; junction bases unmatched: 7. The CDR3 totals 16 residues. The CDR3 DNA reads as TGTGCCAGCAGCTCCCTGAAGGACAGGGTGAACACTGAAGCTTTCTTT. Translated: CASSSLKDRVNTEAFF. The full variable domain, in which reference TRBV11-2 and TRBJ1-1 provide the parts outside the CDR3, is EAGVAQSPRYKIIEKRQSVAFWCNPISGHATLYWYQQILGQGPKLLIQFQNNGVVDDSQLPKDRFSAERLKGVDSTLKIQPAKLEDSAVYLCASSSLKDRVNTEAFFGQGTRLTVV.

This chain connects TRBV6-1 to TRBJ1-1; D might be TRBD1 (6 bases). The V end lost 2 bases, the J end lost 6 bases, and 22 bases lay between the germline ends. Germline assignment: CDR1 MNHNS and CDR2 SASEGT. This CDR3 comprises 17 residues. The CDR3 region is CASSEYQVVGWTAEAFF. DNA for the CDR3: TGTGCCAGCAGTGAATATCAGGTGGTAGGATGGACAGCTGAAGCTTTCTTT.

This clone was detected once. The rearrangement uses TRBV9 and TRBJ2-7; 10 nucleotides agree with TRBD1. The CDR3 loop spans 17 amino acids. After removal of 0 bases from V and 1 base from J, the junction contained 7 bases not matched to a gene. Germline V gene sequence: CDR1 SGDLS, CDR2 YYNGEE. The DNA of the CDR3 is TGTGCCAGCAGCGTAGATAGCCGGGACAGGGGTTCCTACGAGCAGTACTTC. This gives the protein CASSVDSRDRGSYEQYF.

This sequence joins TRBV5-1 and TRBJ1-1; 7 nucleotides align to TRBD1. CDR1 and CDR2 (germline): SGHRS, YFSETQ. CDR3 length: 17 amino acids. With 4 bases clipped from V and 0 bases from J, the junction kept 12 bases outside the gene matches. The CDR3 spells CASSHRQGLRMNTEAFF. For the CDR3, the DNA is TGCGCCAGCAGCCATAGACAGGGTCTTCGAATGAACACTGAAGCTTTCTTT.

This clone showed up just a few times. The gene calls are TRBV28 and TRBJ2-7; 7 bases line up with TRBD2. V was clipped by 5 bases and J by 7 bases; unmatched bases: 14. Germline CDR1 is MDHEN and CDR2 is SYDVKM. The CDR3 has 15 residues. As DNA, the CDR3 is TGTGCCAGCAGTCCGCAGACTAGCTCGTCACGGGAGCAGTACTTC. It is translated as CASSPQTSSSREQYF.